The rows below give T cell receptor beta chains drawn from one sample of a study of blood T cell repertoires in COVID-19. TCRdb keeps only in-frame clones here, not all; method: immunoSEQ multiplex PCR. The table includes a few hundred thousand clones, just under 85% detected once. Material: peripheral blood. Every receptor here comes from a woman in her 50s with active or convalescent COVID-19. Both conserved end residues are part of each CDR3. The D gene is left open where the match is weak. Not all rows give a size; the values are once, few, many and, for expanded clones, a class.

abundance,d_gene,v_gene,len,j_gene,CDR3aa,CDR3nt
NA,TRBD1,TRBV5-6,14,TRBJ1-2,CASSPGQGNYGYTF,TGTGCCAGCAGCCCCGGACAGGGCAACTATGGCTACACCTTC
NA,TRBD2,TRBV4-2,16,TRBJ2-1,CASSQDRPSGKNEQFF,TGTGCCAGCAGCCAAGATCGGCCTAGCGGGAAAAATGAGCAGTTCTTC
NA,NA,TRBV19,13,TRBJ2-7,CASSAHRESEQYF,TGTGCCAGTAGTGCCCACAGGGAGTCTGAGCAGTACTTC
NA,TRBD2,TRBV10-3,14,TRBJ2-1,CAISRGGDYNEQFF,TGTGCCATCAGCCGCGGGGGGGACTACAATGAGCAGTTCTTC
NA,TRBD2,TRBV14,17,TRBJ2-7,CASSPSRSGESSYEQYF,TGTGCCAGCAGCCCCAGTAGGAGCGGGGAATCCTCCTACGAGCAGTACTTC
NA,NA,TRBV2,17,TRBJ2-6,CASTQGGTHSGANVLTF,TGTGCCAGCACCCAGGGCGGGACCCACTCTGGGGCCAACGTCCTGACTTTC
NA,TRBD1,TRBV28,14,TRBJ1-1,CASRGTGIYTEAFF,TGTGCCAGCAGGGGGACAGGGATTTACACTGAAGCTTTCTTT
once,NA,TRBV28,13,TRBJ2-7,CASSPPQGYEQYF,TGTGCCAGCAGTCCCCCCCAGGGTTACGAGCAGTACTTC
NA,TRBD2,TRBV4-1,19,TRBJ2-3,CASSQEGTSRPASTDTQYF,TGCGCCAGCAGCCAAGAAGGGACTAGCAGACCGGCTAGCACAGATACGCAGTATTTT
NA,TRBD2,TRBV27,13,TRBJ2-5,CASSLYSGETQYF,TGTGCCAGCAGTTTATATAGCGGGGAGACCCAGTACTTC
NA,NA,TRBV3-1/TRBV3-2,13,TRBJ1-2,CASRQGANYGYTF,TGTGCCAGCAGACAGGGAGCTAACTATGGCTACACCTTC
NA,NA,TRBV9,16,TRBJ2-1,CASSVDTRGSWNEQFF,TGTGCCAGCAGCGTAGATACGCGGGGTTCGTGGAATGAGCAGTTCTTC
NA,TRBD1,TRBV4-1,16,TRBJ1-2,CASSPGARDRTYGYTF,TGCGCCAGCAGCCCGGGAGCCAGGGACAGGACATATGGCTACACCTTC
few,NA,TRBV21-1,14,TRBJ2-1,CASSRGSSYNEQFF,TGTGCCAGCAGTCGCGGGAGCTCCTACAATGAGCAGTTCTTC
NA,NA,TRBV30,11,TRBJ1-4,CAWTSSGLAGF,TGTGCCTGGACTTCCTCGGGTCTCGCCGGGTTT
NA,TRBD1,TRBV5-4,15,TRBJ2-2,CASSLQGAGTGELFF,TGTGCCAGCAGCTTGCAGGGGGCGGGCACCGGGGAGCTGTTTTTT
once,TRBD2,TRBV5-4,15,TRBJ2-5,CASSSKGTSGETQYF,TGTGCCAGCAGCTCAAAAGGGACTAGCGGCGAGACCCAGTACTTC
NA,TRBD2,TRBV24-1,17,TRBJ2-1,CATSDKTGLAGGNEQFF,TGTGCCACCAGTGATAAGACCGGACTAGCGGGAGGCAATGAGCAGTTCTTC
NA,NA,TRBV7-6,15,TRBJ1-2,CASSSFRERGNGYTF,TGTGCCAGCAGCTCCTTCAGGGAGCGGGGCAATGGCTACACCTTC
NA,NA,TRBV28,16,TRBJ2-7,CASSPPDSSSSYEQYF,TGTGCCAGCAGTCCCCCGGACAGTTCCAGCTCCTACGAGCAGTACTTC
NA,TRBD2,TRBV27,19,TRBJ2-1,CASSFGLAGGLKSYNEQFF,TGTGCCAGCAGTTTCGGTCTAGCGGGAGGGCTAAAATCCTACAATGAGCAGTTCTTC
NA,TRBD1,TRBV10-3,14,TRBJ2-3,CAISGDRRTDTQYF,TGTGCCATCTCGGGGGACAGGCGCACAGATACGCAGTATTTT
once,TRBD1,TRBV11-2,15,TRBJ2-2,CASSLIRQGTGELFF,TGTGCCAGCAGCTTAATCCGACAGGGGACCGGGGAGCTGTTTTTT
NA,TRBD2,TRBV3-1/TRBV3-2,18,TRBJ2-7,CASSPRQAGTSGTYEQYF,TGTGCCAGCAGCCCCCGACAAGCCGGGACTAGCGGGACCTACGAGCAGTACTTC
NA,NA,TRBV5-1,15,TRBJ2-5,CASSLGGGRGETQYF,TGCGCCAGCAGCTTGGGGGGAGGCCGAGGAGAGACCCAGTACTTC
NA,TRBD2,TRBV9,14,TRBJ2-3,CASSPGLSTDTQYF,TGTGCCAGCAGCCCGGGACTAAGCACAGATACGCAGTATTTT
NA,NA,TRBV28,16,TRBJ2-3,CASSRTGTTSTDTQYF,TGTGCCAGCAGTCGTACCGGGACAACTAGCACAGATACGCAGTATTTT
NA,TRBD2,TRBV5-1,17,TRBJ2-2,CASSLAPSGEGTGELFF,TGCGCCAGCAGCTTGGCCCCTAGCGGGGAGGGCACCGGGGAGCTGTTTTTT
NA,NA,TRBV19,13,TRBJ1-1,CASSPPENTEAFF,TGTGCCAGTAGTCCTCCAGAGAACACTGAAGCTTTCTTT
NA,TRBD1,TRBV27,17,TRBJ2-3,CASSLFTGGYGTDTQYF,TGTGCCAGCAGTTTATTTACAGGGGGCTATGGCACAGATACGCAGTATTTT
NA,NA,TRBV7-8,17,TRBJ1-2,CASSLNPRLVRDYGYTF,TGTGCCAGCAGCTTAAATCCCAGATTAGTGCGGGACTATGGCTACACCTTC
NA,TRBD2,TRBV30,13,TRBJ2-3,CATIPGGTDTQYF,TGTGCTACCATCCCGGGAGGGACAGATACGCAGTATTTT
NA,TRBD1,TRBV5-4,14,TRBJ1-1,CASSFYRGATEAFF,TGTGCCAGCAGTTTTTACAGGGGAGCGACTGAAGCTTTCTTT
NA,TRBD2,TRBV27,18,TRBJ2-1,CASSPRPAGVRSYNEQFF,TGTGCCAGCAGTCCCAGGCCAGCGGGAGTCCGTTCCTACAATGAGCAGTTCTTC
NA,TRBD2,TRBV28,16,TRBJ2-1,CASMGLAGSSYNEQFF,TGTGCCAGCATGGGTCTAGCGGGCTCCTCCTACAATGAGCAGTTCTTC
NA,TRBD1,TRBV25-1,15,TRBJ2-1,CASSEGTGPFGEQFF,TGTGCCAGCAGTGAAGGGACAGGACCCTTTGGTGAGCAGTTCTTC
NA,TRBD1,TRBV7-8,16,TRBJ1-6,CASSLAPRQGVSPLHF,TGTGCCAGCAGCTTAGCGCCGAGACAGGGGGTTTCACCCCTCCACTTT
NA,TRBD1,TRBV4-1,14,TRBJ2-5,CASRETGGVETQYF,TGCGCCAGCAGAGAGACAGGGGGCGTGGAGACCCAGTACTTC
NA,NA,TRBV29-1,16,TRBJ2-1,CSVLGGASGSYNEQFF,TGCAGCGTTTTGGGGGGGGCTAGCGGTTCCTACAATGAGCAGTTCTTC
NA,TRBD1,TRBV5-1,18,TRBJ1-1,CASSWTVSQGAQDTEAFF,TGCGCCAGCAGCTGGACGGTTTCACAGGGGGCGCAAGACACTGAAGCTTTCTTT
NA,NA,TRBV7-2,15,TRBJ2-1,CASSLDWRVHNEQFF,TGTGCCAGCAGCTTAGACTGGAGGGTACACAATGAGCAGTTCTTC
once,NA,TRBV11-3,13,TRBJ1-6,CASSLDGSSPLHF,TGTGCCAGCAGCTTAGACGGGAGCTCACCCCTCCACTTT
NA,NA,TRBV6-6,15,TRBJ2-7,CASSYSRTVDYEQYF,TGTGCCAGCAGTTACTCGCGGACAGTGGATTACGAGCAGTACTTC
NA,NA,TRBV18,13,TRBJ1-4,CASSSGQREKLFF,TGTGCCAGCTCATCCGGACAGCGTGAAAAACTGTTTTTT
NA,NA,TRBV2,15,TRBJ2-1,CASSSDNTPYNEQFF,TGTGCCAGCAGCTCCGACAACACCCCTTACAATGAGCAGTTCTTC
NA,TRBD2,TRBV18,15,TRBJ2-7,CASSRGTSGINEQYF,TGTGCCAGCTCACGGGGGACTAGCGGGATAAACGAGCAGTACTTC
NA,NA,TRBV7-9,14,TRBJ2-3,CASSPNSPRDTQYF,TGTGCCAGCAGCCCCAACAGTCCGAGAGATACGCAGTATTTT